Below, 19 T cell receptor beta chains from the same sample are listed, as sequenced in a study of patients and donors after allogeneic stem cell transplantation. Each CDR3 protein gets one entry after TCRdb re-called the RT-PCR reads with MiXCR. The sample gives roughly 960,000 distinct CDR3 sequences, roughly 18% of which show up once; around 6% is in the top ten. The sample comprised blood, either unsorted or a sorted T cell fraction (not recorded which). The origin of the receptors is a human donor who was either an allogeneic HSCT recipient or a stem cell or donor lymphocyte infusion donor (not recorded which). It is not recorded whose cells these are; they may come from a transplant donor.

This clonotype was found a few times. The DNA for the CDR3 is TGTGCCAGCAGTGAAGAAATGGGGGCCAATGAGCAGTTCTTC. Protein product: CASSEEMGANEQFF. The chain has TRBV6-1 and TRBJ2-1, with D possibly being TRBD1 (6 bases). The germline V and J ends were trimmed by 1 base and 6 bases, with 10 bases remaining between them. This CDR3 spans 14 amino acids. Germline CDR1 and CDR2: MNHNS and SASEGT.

In its sample, this clonotype was seen a few times. This sequence joins TRBV30 and TRBJ2-7, with D perhaps being TRBD1 or TRBD2 (5 bases each). V lost 8 bases, J lost 0 bases, and 20 bases lay in between. This CDR3 spans 15 amino acids. Germline CDR1 is GTSNPN and CDR2 is SVGIG (reference sequence). The CDR3 loop is CAGDPRDRSSYEQYF. In DNA, the CDR3 is TGTGCCGGTGACCCAAGGGACCGGAGCTCCTACGAGCAGTACTTC.

This clonotype was picked up many times. This chain connects TRBV20-1 to TRBJ2-5; D may match TRBD1 or TRBD2 (5 bases each). In germline, CDR1 is DFQATT, CDR2 SNEGSKA (reference sequence). V gave up 6 bases and J gave up 4 bases, with 12 bases separating them. This CDR3 spans 12 amino acids. CDR3 in DNA: TGCAGTGCCGGGGCCTTAAGAGAGACCCAGTACTTC. Translation gives CSAGALRETQYF.

The chain links TRBV20-1 to TRBJ1-2, with D possibly TRBD1 on 6 matching bases. The CDR3 is made up of 14 amino acids. Per germline, CDR1 DFQATT and CDR2 SNEGSKA (reference sequence). V shed 1 base and J shed 8 bases, with 17 bases lying between them. CDR3 residues: CSARVGQGKSGYTF. In DNA form, the CDR3 reads TGCAGTGCTAGAGTAGGGCAGGGGAAATCAGGCTACACCTTC.

This clonotype was counted a few times. The V call is TRBV20-1, the J call TRBJ2-5, with 8 bases lining up with TRBD1. V gave up 0 bases and J gave up 5 bases; unmatched junction bases: 11. CDR1 and CDR2 from the germline V gene are DFQATT and SNEGSKA (reference sequence). The CDR3 is made up of 16 amino acids. The CDR3 is CSARDLDRALRETQYF. CDR3 coding DNA: TGCAGTGCTAGAGACTTGGACAGGGCCCTTAGGGAGACCCAGTACTTC.

This clonotype has more than one count but fewer than ten. The chain uses TRBV29-1 and TRBJ2-7; 8 nucleotides agree with TRBD2. CDR1 and CDR2 (germline): SQVTM, ANQGSEA. The CDR3 is made up of 16 amino acids. J lost 1 base, V lost 4 bases, and 12 bases had no gene match. DNA for the CDR3: TGCAGCGTTGCTGGAGTGGTAGCGGGACCGTCCTACGAGCAGTACTTC. Its translation is CSVAGVVAGPSYEQYF.

J is TRBJ2-1 and V is TRBV9, with a possible D match to TRBD2 (6 bases). The V end was cut by 0 bases, the J end by 10 bases, with 20 bases between. This CDR3 spans 16 amino acids. Per the germline V gene, CDR1 is SGDLS and CDR2 is YYNGEE. The CDR3 region is CASSVVMAGRHEEQFF. The CDR3 coding sequence is TGTGCCAGCAGCGTAGTAATGGCGGGACGACACGAAGAGCAGTTCTTC.

About this clonotype: One end of the junction is discordant with germline, which a read error may explain. V is TRBV7-7 and J is TRBJ2-1; 9 bases are shared with TRBD2. The CDR3 consists of 15 residues. The germline CDR1 and CDR2 sequences are SSHAT and FNYEAQ (reference sequence). The CDR3 sequence is CASSFGLAGRDEQFF. In nucleotides, the CDR3 is TGTGCTAGCAGCTTCGGGCTAGCGGGGAGAGATGAGCAGTTCTTC.

This clonotype was observed many times. The chain employs TRBV20-1 and TRBJ1-3, with TRBD1 matching 7 bases. CDR1 is DFQATT and CDR2 is SNEGSKA in the germline V gene (reference sequence). V gave up 7 bases and J gave up 1 base; unmatched junction bases: 7. CDR3 size: 14 residues. Here the CDR3 DNA reads TGCAGTGGTCAAGAGACAGGGTCTGGAAACACCATATATTTT. Protein: CSGQETGSGNTIYF.

Only a few counts were recorded for this clonotype. The chain uses TRBV5-1 and TRBJ2-2; D is unclear. This CDR3 has 13 residues. Germline CDR1 is SGHRS and CDR2 is YFSETQ. The V and J ends lost 6 bases and 5 bases respectively, with 11 bases between them. The CDR3 spells CASNRVETGELFF. CDR3 DNA: TGCGCCAGCAATAGGGTGGAGACCGGGGAGCTGTTTTTT.

The chain employs TRBV3-1 and TRBJ2-2, with 12 positions matching TRBD2. The CDR3 extends over 20 amino acids. Germline values: CDR1 LGHDT, CDR2 YNNKEL (reference sequence). Germline trimming cut 0 bases from V and 1 base from J; bases unmatched to any gene: 9. Written as DNA, the CDR3 is TGTGCCAGCAGCCAAGATGGGGGACTAGCGGGCAAACGGAACACCGGGGAGCTGTTTTTT. It codes for CASSQDGGLAGKRNTGELFF.

The genes are TRBV12-3 or TRBV12-4 and TRBJ1-4; D unresolved. The CDR3 is 16 residues long. The germline V and J ends were trimmed by 1 base and 4 bases, with 13 bases remaining between them. CDR3 in amino acids: CASSLGKGSLNEKLFF. CDR3 DNA sequence: TGTGCCAGCAGTTTAGGAAAAGGCAGTCTTAATGAAAAACTGTTTTTT.

The chain couples TRBV11-2 to TRBJ1-1; D remains unclear. The CDR3 is 15 amino acids. V was cut by 2 bases and J by 5 bases, with 15 bases left in between. Germline assignment: CDR1 SGHAT and CDR2 FQNNGV. CDR3 nucleotides: TGTGCCAGCAGCTTATTAAGAGGACTTCGGACTGAAGCTTTCTTT. It is translated as CASSLLRGLRTEAFF.

This clonotype was seen just once. CDR3: CASSSPDGSTDTQYF. CDR3 in DNA: TGTGCCAGCAGTTCACCGGACGGTAGCACAGATACGCAGTATTTT. This chain connects TRBV6-5 to TRBJ2-3; D ambiguous. V was shortened by 4 bases and J by 0 bases, with 11 bases between the two germline ends. The CDR3 has 15 amino acids. Germline lookup yields CDR1 MNHEY and CDR2 SVGAGI.

J is TRBJ1-1 and V is TRBV19; no firm D call. CDR3 size: 17 residues. The germline CDR1 and CDR2 sequences are LNHDA and SQIVND (reference sequence). The V end was cut by 2 bases, the J end by 0 bases, with 16 bases between. The CDR3 loop reads CASSISTPRRMNTEAFF. DNA for the CDR3: TGTGCCAGTAGTATAAGTACACCCCGGCGGATGAACACTGAAGCTTTCTTT.

This clonotype was recorded a few times. V is TRBV16 and J is TRBJ2-2, with no clear D. Trimming pared 0 bases from V and 4 bases from J, leaving 3 bases between. Germline CDR1 KGHSY, CDR2 FQNENV. The CDR3 runs 13 residues. The CDR3 spells CASSQSRTGELFF. CDR3 nucleotides: TGTGCCAGCAGCCAATCCCGCACCGGGGAGCTGTTTTTT.

This clonotype has a handful of counts. The chain uses TRBV4-2 and TRBJ2-3, with 16 bases aligning to TRBD2. Trimming took 0 bases from V and 3 from J; bases not matched to a gene: 6. Germline CDR1 LGHNA, CDR2 YNFKEQ. The CDR3 sequence is 19 residues long. The CDR3 protein is CASSQEPGLAGGPTDTQYF. CDR3 in DNA: TGTGCCAGCAGCCAAGAGCCGGGACTAGCGGGGGGGCCTACAGATACGCAGTATTTT.

This clonotype has just a few counts. The J gene is TRBJ1-5, the V gene TRBV12-3 or TRBV12-4, with 7 bases that match TRBD1. The CDR3 loop spans 18 amino acids. Unmatched junction bases numbered 19, after V lost 6 bases and J lost 5 bases. CDR3 nucleotide sequence: TGTGCCAGCAGCTCCCGGGTGACAGGGAGCCTTCGGCATCAGCCCCAGCATTTT. Translation: CASSSRVTGSLRHQPQHF.

V usage is TRBV4-3 and J usage is TRBJ1-5; 7 nucleotides line up with TRBD1. Germline CDR1 reads LGHNA; CDR2 reads YSLEER. The junction had 6 bases not matched to a gene; V was cut back by 3 bases and J by 4 bases. There are 15 residues in the CDR3. CDR3 residues: CASSQMTGRNQPQHF. CDR3 DNA sequence: TGCGCCAGCAGCCAGATGACAGGGCGGAATCAGCCCCAGCATTTT.